This T cell receptor beta chain was retrieved from a study of blood T cell repertoires in COVID-19. Clones were read by immunoSEQ multiplex PCR, and TCRdb kept only the in-frame ones, dropping some. The sample carries about 300,000 clones, approximately 83% recorded once. The sample comprised PBMCs or T cells enriched from blood (not recorded which). This clonotype was obtained from a man younger than 40 who had recovered from COVID-19.

The chain's CDR3 is CASSLTGQGQLYNEQFF. CDR3 DNA: TGTGCCAGCAGTTTAACGGGACAGGGTCAATTATACAATGAGCAGTTCTTC. The chain has TRBV27 and TRBJ2-1; 9 nucleotides match TRBD1. The length of the CDR3 is 17 residues. The germline V gene encodes CDR1 MNHEY and CDR2 SMNVEV (reference sequence). J gave up 4 bases and V 2 bases, and 9 bases lay outside the gene matches.